The 12 T cell receptor beta chains reported below all come from one sample, sequenced in a study of shared clonotypes between healthy human individuals. TCRdb's table, derived via immunoSEQ multiplex PCR, lists solely in-frame clones and lacks some. The sample comprises about 2 million clones, approximately 94% of which are singletons, and roughly 1.2% rests with the top ten. The naive CD8 fraction comprised CD45RO-negative cells positively selected for CCR7 and excluded terminally differentiated effector memory CD45RA+ cells. The sample comprised naive CD8+ T cells sorted from blood. The origin of the receptors is a man aged 18 to 35 in good health.

The chain recombines TRBV5-6 with TRBJ2-7; TRBD1 aligns across 8 bases. The CDR3 loop spans 14 amino acids. CDR1 and CDR2 from the germline V gene are SGHDT and YYEEEE. J gave up 6 bases and V 2 bases, and 7 bases lay outside the gene matches. Written as DNA, the CDR3 is TGTGCCAGCAGCTTACAGGGGGGTGCTGGCGAGCAGTACTTC. It translates to CASSLQGGAGEQYF.

This clone showed up just once. The V and J genes are TRBV9 and TRBJ2-1, with 12 bases aligning to TRBD2. The V gene end was trimmed by 0 bases and the J gene end by 8 bases; junction bases not matched to a gene: 9. Looked up from germline, CDR1 is SGDLS and CDR2 is YYNGEE. This CDR3 contains 17 residues. Here the CDR3 DNA reads TGTGCCAGCAGCGTAGCCCTACTAGCGGGAGGTGGAGATGAGCAGTTCTTC. Protein: CASSVALLAGGGDEQFF.

This chain links TRBV6-5 with TRBJ2-2; the D is unclear. V gave up 2 bases and J gave up 6 bases, with 13 bases separating them. Germline V gives CDR1 MNHEY, CDR2 SVGAGI. This CDR3 is 15 amino acids long. In DNA form, the CDR3 reads TGTGCCAGCAGTTACGCGGATACGACCCCCGGGGAGCTGTTTTTT. This translates into CASSYADTTPGELFF.

The chain has TRBV5-1 and TRBJ2-3, with 7 bases matching TRBD1. The CDR3 totals 15 residues. V lost 0 bases to trimming and J lost 2 bases; unmatched junction nucleotides: 3. Germline CDR1 and CDR2: SGHRS and YFSETQ. CDR3: CASSLGDSSTDTQYF. The CDR3 nucleotides are TGCGCCAGCAGCTTGGGGGACAGTTCCACAGATACGCAGTATTTT.

This clone has just a few counts. The gene calls are TRBV6-1 and TRBJ1-2; D gene ambiguous. CDR3 size: 11 residues. Between the trimmed V and J ends, which lost 4 bases and 2 bases, there was a span of 2 bases. The germline CDR1 and CDR2 sequences are MNHNS and SASEGT. CDR3: CASSANYGYTF. The CDR3 nucleotides read TGTGCCAGCAGTGCAAACTATGGCTACACCTTC.

The chain recombines TRBV18 with TRBJ1-2, with D maybe TRBD1 (6 bases). Between the trimmed V and J ends, which lost 3 bases and 5 bases, there was a span of 13 bases. CDR1 and CDR2 from the germline V gene are KGHSH and LQKENI. The CDR3 spans 14 residues. The CDR3 here is CASSPSGGSYGYTF. The DNA of the CDR3 is TGTGCCAGCTCACCCTCGGGGGGCTCTTATGGCTACACCTTC.

This chain uses TRBV28 with TRBJ1-5; D is possibly TRBD1 (5 bases). Per germline, CDR1 MDHEN and CDR2 SYDVKM. CDR3 length: 15 residues. Trimming pared 3 bases from V and 5 bases from J, leaving 14 bases between. The DNA for the CDR3 is TGTGCCAGCAGTTTCGTTAGGGACCGAGATCAGCCCCAGCATTTT. Translated: CASSFVRDRDQPQHF.

This sequence joins TRBV27 and TRBJ2-3, with 10 bases lining up with TRBD2. Germline CDR1 reads MNHEY; CDR2 reads SMNVEV (reference sequence). The V segment lost 0 bases and the J segment 3 bases; nucleotides outside the gene matches: 3. CDR3 length equals 16 residues. Written as DNA, the CDR3 is TGTGCCAGCAGTTTATCTGCTAGCGGGAGAACAGATACGCAGTATTTT. Residues: CASSLSASGRTDTQYF.

This chain joins TRBV6-5 and TRBJ1-3, with 7 bases matching TRBD1. J lost 0 bases, V lost 6 bases, and 5 bases had no gene match. This CDR3 is built from 15 residues. CDR1 and CDR2 (germline): MNHEY, SVGAGI. CDR3 amino acids: CASSADRASGNTIYF. In DNA form, the CDR3 reads TGTGCCAGCAGCGCAGACAGGGCCTCTGGAAACACCATATATTTT.

The CDR3 reads CASSNRDRPEAFF. CDR3 nucleotides: TGCGCCAGCAGCAACCGGGACCGACCTGAAGCTTTCTTT. V is TRBV4-3 and J is TRBJ1-1, with a tentative D call TRBD1 (5 bases). The germline V gene encodes CDR1 LGHNA and CDR2 YSLEER. This CDR3 has 13 amino acids. V gave up 5 bases and J gave up 6 bases, with 13 bases separating them.

V gene TRBV6-5 combines with J gene TRBJ2-1; D gene ambiguous. Germline CDR1 MNHEY, CDR2 SVGAGI. V lost 6 bases and J lost 1, with 13 bases in between. The CDR3 consists of 15 residues. The CDR3 DNA reads as TGTGCCAGCAGCCCCGTCCTAGGTTCCTACAATGAGCAGTTCTTC. Translating it yields CASSPVLGSYNEQFF.

The chain uses TRBV6-5 and TRBJ1-5; unclear D gene. Germline CDR1 reads MNHEY; CDR2 reads SVGAGI. This CDR3 has 14 amino acids. V was shortened by 4 bases and J by 4 bases, with 11 bases between the two germline ends. CDR3 DNA sequence: TGTGCCAGCAGTTTGTCCGGACCTAATCAGCCCCAGCATTTT. Residues: CASSLSGPNQPQHF.